These T cell receptor beta chains were read from a single sample in a study of blood T cell repertoires in COVID-19. The protocol was immunoSEQ multiplex PCR, while the TCRdb copy is restricted to in-frame clones and leaves out a portion. The sample includes roughly 50,000 clones, 75% to 85% of them seen just once. The specimen sequenced was peripheral blood. The source is a woman between 55 and 75 years old with acute or convalescent COVID-19. Each CDR3 is given with its conserved first and last residue. Fields, in order: clone size, J gene, V gene, D gene, CDR3 DNA, CDR3 protein. The D gene is left open where the match is weak. Some rows mark clone size as missing; the rest say once, few, many or name a class of expanded clone.

NA,TRBJ1-6,TRBV24-1,NA,TGTGCCACCCAAGGGGACTGGAATTCACCCCTCCACTTT,CATQGDWNSPLHF
NA,TRBJ2-7,TRBV6-5,NA,TGTGCCAGCAGGAGAGAGACAGGGACTGCCTACGAGCAGTACTTC,CASRRETGTAYEQYF
NA,TRBJ1-1,TRBV29-1,NA,TGCAGCGTTGAGAGGAACACTGAAGCTTTCTTT,CSVERNTEAFF
NA,TRBJ1-5,TRBV2,TRBD1,TGTGCCAGCAGTCCGACCGGGACAGACAATCAGCCCCAGCATTTT,CASSPTGTDNQPQHF
NA,TRBJ1-2,TRBV2,NA,TGTGCCAGCTCAGCAGGGAACTATGGCTACACCTTC,CASSAGNYGYTF
NA,TRBJ2-3,TRBV12-3/TRBV12-4,NA,TGTGCCAGCAGCTCGGGGACATCTGATACGCAGTATTTT,CASSSGTSDTQYF
once,TRBJ1-2,TRBV5-1,NA,TGCGCCAGCAGCTTGGAAGGGGCCTATGGCTACACCTTC,CASSLEGAYGYTF
NA,TRBJ2-3,TRBV7-9,TRBD2,TGTGCCAGCAGCTTAGAAAGGCTAGCGGGAGGGCCAGATACGCAGTATTTT,CASSLERLAGGPDTQYF
NA,TRBJ2-1,TRBV7-2,NA,TGTGCCAGCAGCTTAGGGGGGGATGAGCAGTTCTTC,CASSLGGDEQFF
few,TRBJ1-1,TRBV7-2,NA,TGTGCCAGCAGCTTAGGGGGGCTGGAGGCTGAAGCTTTCTTT,CASSLGGLEAEAFF
NA,TRBJ1-2,TRBV19,TRBD1,TGTGCCAGTAGTATTCCGGGACAGGGCTTAGGCTACACCTTC,CASSIPGQGLGYTF
NA,TRBJ2-3,TRBV5-1,NA,TGCGCCAGCAGCTTGGTTACTAGCACAGATACGCAGTATTTT,CASSLVTSTDTQYF
NA,TRBJ2-5,TRBV7-2,NA,TGTGCCAGCAGCTCGGGGTTTCGCGAGACCCAGTACTTC,CASSSGFRETQYF
NA,TRBJ2-7,TRBV20-1,TRBD1,TGCAGTGCCACTAGGACAGGGGAGCAGTACTTC,CSATRTGEQYF
NA,TRBJ1-1,TRBV5-8,NA,TGTGCCAGCAGACTAGGGCCCTCGAACACTGAAGCTTTCTTT,CASRLGPSNTEAFF
NA,TRBJ2-7,TRBV28,TRBD1,TGTGCCAGCAGTTCTCCGGGACAGGGGAGGTACGAGCAGTACTTC,CASSSPGQGRYEQYF
NA,TRBJ2-7,TRBV7-8,TRBD2,TGTGCCAGCAGCTTGGGGACTAGCGGGGGCCCCATTCCCTACGAGCAGTACTTC,CASSLGTSGGPIPYEQYF
NA,TRBJ2-7,TRBV5-1,NA,TGCGCCAGCAGCATGGGGACTGGAGGGCTTGAGCAGTACTTC,CASSMGTGGLEQYF
NA,TRBJ2-3,TRBV9,TRBD2,TGTGCCAGCAGCGCATCCAGTACTAGCGCCAGCACAGATACGCAGTATTTT,CASSASSTSASTDTQYF
once,TRBJ2-1,TRBV27,TRBD2,TGTGCCAGCGCGAGTAACTGGGGGGGAAACAATGAGCAGTTCTTC,CASASNWGGNNEQFF
few,TRBJ2-7,TRBV19,TRBD1,TGTGCCAGTAGCACCGACAGGGCCTCCGAGCAGTACTTC,CASSTDRASEQYF
NA,TRBJ1-6,TRBV11-2,NA,TGTGCCAGCAGCCCACTAGGTGGGGTCTATAATTCACCCCTCCACTTT,CASSPLGGVYNSPLHF
NA,TRBJ2-4,TRBV29-1,TRBD1,TGCAGCGTTGAAGGTGGGACAGCCCAAAACATTCAGTACTTC,CSVEGGTAQNIQYF
NA,TRBJ1-1,TRBV28,TRBD1,TGTGCCAGCAGTAGGCACAGGGGGAACACTGAAGCTTTCTTT,CASSRHRGNTEAFF
NA,TRBJ1-1,TRBV5-1,NA,TGCGCCAGCAGCTTGGGAGAACCTGAAGCTTTCTTT,CASSLGEPEAFF
NA,TRBJ1-2,TRBV30,NA,TGTGCCTGGAGTTCCGCGCGGGGCTACACCTTC,CAWSSARGYTF
NA,TRBJ2-2,TRBV4-1,TRBD2,TGCGCCAGCAGCCAAGGGGGGGGAACCGGGGAGCTGTTTTTT,CASSQGGGTGELFF
NA,TRBJ2-5,TRBV27,NA,TGTGCCAGCAGACTCTTTGGGGCCGAAGAGACCCAGTACTTC,CASRLFGAEETQYF
NA,TRBJ1-1,TRBV21-1,NA,TGTGCCAGCAGCCCACACAGGGGGAGAGGTGCTTTCTTT,CASSPHRGRGAFF
few,TRBJ2-2,TRBV11-2,NA,TGTGCCAGCAGCCTGCTAATCGGGGAGCTGTTTTTT,CASSLLIGELFF
NA,TRBJ2-2,TRBV7-9,TRBD2,TGTGCCAGCGATCCTAGCGGTGTTCCGAGGGGGGAGCTGTTTTTT,CASDPSGVPRGELFF
NA,TRBJ1-4,TRBV30,NA,TGTGCCTTGGTCCCTTTTGGCGGGGCTAATGAAAAACTGTTTTTT,CALVPFGGANEKLFF
NA,TRBJ1-5,TRBV30,NA,TGTGCCTGGAGCCAGGGGACTAGCAATCAGCCCCAGCATTTT,CAWSQGTSNQPQHF
NA,TRBJ2-7,TRBV27,TRBD1,TGTGCCAGCAGTCCGGGGACAGTAAATTTTTACGAGCAGTACTTC,CASSPGTVNFYEQYF
NA,TRBJ2-6,TRBV12-3/TRBV12-4,NA,TGTGCCAGCAGTCCCCTTGGGGCCAACGTCCTGACTTTC,CASSPLGANVLTF
NA,TRBJ1-1,TRBV15,NA,TGTGCCACCAGCAGAGATCGAGGCGTCACTGAAGCTTTCTTT,CATSRDRGVTEAFF
NA,TRBJ2-1,TRBV19,TRBD2,TGTGCCAGTAGTATGCCTACTAGCGGGGGGCGACGCAATGAGCAGTTCTTC,CASSMPTSGGRRNEQFF
NA,TRBJ1-1,TRBV6-5,NA,TGTGCCAGCACTAACGTCGGGGTGAACACTGAAGCTTTCTTT,CASTNVGVNTEAFF
NA,TRBJ2-7,TRBV30,NA,TGTGCCTGGAGTGTACAGCCAGGAACCTACGAGCAGTACTTC,CAWSVQPGTYEQYF
NA,TRBJ2-1,TRBV11-2,NA,TGTGCCAGCAGCTTAAGCGTAGAGAATGAGCAGTTCTTC,CASSLSVENEQFF
NA,TRBJ2-7,TRBV9,TRBD1,TGTGCCAGCAGCGTAGAGGGGACAGGGGTCTACGAGCAGTACTTC,CASSVEGTGVYEQYF